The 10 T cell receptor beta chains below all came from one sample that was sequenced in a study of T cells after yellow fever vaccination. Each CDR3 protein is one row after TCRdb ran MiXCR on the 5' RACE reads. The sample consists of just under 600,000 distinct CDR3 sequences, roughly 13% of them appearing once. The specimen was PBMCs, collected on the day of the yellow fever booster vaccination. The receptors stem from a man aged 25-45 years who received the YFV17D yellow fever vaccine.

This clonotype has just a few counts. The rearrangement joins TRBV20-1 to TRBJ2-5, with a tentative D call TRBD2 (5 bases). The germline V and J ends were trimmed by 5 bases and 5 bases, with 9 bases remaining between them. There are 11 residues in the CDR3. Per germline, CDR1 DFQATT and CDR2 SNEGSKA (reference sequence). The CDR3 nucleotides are TGCAGTGCTCTTCCGGGGGAGACCCAGTACTTC. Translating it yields CSALPGETQYF.

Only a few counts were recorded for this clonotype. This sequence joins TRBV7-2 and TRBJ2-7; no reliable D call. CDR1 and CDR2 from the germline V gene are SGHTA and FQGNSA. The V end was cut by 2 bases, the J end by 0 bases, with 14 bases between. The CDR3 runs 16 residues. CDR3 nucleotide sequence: TGTGCCAGCAGCTTAAAAGCAACCAGGAGCTCCTACGAGCAGTACTTC. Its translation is CASSLKATRSSYEQYF.

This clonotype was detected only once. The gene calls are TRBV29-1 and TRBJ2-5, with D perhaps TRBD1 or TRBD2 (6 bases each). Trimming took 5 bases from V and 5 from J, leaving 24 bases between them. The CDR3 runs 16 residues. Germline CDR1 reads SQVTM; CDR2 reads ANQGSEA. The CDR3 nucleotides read TGCAGCGTTCGGGAAGGCAGGGGCAGGAGGGTGGAGACCCAGTACTTC. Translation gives CSVREGRGRRVETQYF.

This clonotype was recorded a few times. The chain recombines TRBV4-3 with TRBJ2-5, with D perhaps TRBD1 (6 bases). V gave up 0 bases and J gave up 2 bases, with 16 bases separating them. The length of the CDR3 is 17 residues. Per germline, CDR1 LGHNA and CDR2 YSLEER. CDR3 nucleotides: TGCGCCAGCAGCCAAGATCTCCCAGGGGAATTTCAAGAGACCCAGTACTTC. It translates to CASSQDLPGEFQETQYF.

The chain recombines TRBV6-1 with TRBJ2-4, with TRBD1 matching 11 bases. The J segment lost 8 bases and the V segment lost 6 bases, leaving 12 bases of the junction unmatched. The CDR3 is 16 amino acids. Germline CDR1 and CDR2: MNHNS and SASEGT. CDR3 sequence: CASSFGTGGSLDIQYF. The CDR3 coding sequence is TGTGCCAGCAGCTTTGGGACAGGGGGTTCCCTCGACATTCAGTACTTC.

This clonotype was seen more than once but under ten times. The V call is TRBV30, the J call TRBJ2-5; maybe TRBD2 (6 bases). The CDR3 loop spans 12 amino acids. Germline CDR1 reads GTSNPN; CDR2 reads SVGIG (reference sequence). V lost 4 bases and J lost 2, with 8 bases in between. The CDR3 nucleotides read TGTGCCTGGACCAGCGGGCAAGAGACCCAGTACTTC. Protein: CAWTSGQETQYF.

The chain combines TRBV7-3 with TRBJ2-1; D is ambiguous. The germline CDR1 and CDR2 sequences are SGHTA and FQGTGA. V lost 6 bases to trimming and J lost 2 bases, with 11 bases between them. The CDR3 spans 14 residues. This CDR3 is CASRLLKPYNEQFF. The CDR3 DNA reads TGTGCCAGCAGACTTCTTAAACCCTACAATGAGCAGTTCTTC.

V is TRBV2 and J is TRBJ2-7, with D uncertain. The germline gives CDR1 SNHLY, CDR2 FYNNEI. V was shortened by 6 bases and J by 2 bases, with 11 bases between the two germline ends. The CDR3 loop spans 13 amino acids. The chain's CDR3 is CASRGKDAYEQYF. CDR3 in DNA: TGTGCCAGCAGAGGGAAAGACGCCTACGAGCAGTACTTC.

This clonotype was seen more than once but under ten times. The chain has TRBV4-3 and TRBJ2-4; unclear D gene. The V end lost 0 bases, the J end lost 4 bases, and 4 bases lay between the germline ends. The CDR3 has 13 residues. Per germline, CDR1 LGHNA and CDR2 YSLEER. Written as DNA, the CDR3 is TGCGCCAGCAGCCAAGACTGGAAAAACATTCAGTACTTC. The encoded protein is CASSQDWKNIQYF.

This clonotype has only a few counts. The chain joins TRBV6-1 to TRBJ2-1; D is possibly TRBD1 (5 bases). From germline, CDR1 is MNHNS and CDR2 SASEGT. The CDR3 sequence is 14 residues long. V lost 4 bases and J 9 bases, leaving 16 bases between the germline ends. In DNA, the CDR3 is TGTGCCAGCAGTGCCAACCAGCAGGGTTCTGAGCAGTTCTTC. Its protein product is CASSANQQGSEQFF.